The 12 T cell receptor beta chains given below trace back to one sample, sequenced in a study of neurological immune-mediated disorders. One entry per CDR3 protein, called by TCRdb with MiXCR from the 5' RACE reads. In the table there are fewer than 90,000 distinct CDR3 sequences, 10% of which are singletons. Sequenced sample: PBMCs. These receptors were collected from a man between 35 and 55 years old in good health.

This clonotype was found many times. The rearrangement joins TRBV28 to TRBJ1-1; 7 bases are shared with TRBD1. Germline loops: CDR1 MDHEN, CDR2 SYDVKM. The CDR3 length is 15 residues. J gave up 1 base and V 3 bases, and 5 bases lay outside the gene matches. Here the CDR3 reads CASSLEGAKNTEAFF. CDR3 sequence (DNA): TGTGCCAGCAGTTTGGAGGGGGCGAAGAACACTGAAGCTTTCTTT.

At least ten counts were recorded for this clonotype. The chain is built from TRBV3-1 and TRBJ2-7; D might be TRBD2 (5 bases). Germline CDR1 reads LGHDT; CDR2 reads YNNKEL (reference sequence). The length of the CDR3 is 14 residues. Trimming took 1 base from V and 3 from J, leaving 10 bases between them. The CDR3 loop reads CASSQGAERYEQYF. DNA of the CDR3: TGTGCCAGCAGCCAAGGAGCGGAGCGCTACGAGCAGTACTTC.

This clonotype was counted at least ten times. The V gene is TRBV5-1, the J gene TRBJ1-1; TRBD1 matches at 10 bases. Trimming took 0 bases from V and 4 from J; bases not matched to a gene: 6. Per germline, CDR1 SGHRS and CDR2 YFSETQ. The CDR3 contains 16 residues. CDR3 DNA: TGCGCCAGCAGCTTGGAAGGGACAGGGGAATTCACTGAAGCTTTCTTT. Protein: CASSLEGTGEFTEAFF.

This clonotype showed up many times. The chain has TRBV20-1 and TRBJ2-7; 8 nucleotides agree with TRBD1. Trimming removed 5 bases from V and 1 base from J; junction bases left unmatched: 10. Looked up from germline, CDR1 is DFQATT and CDR2 is SNEGSKA (reference sequence). The CDR3 is 15 amino acids. The CDR3 region is CSARLPGQVSYEQYF. The CDR3 DNA reads TGCAGTGCTCGATTACCGGGACAGGTATCCTACGAGCAGTACTTC.

This clonotype was recorded many times. The chain couples TRBV12-3 or TRBV12-4 to TRBJ2-7, with D perhaps TRBD1 or TRBD2 (6 bases each). V was pared by 7 bases and J by 5 bases, with 15 bases between. This CDR3 contains 13 residues. The CDR3 DNA reads as TGTGCCAGCACCCTCAGGGGACTCGACGAGCAGTACTTC. It translates to CASTLRGLDEQYF.

There are many counts of this clonotype. The chain recombines TRBV5-1 with TRBJ2-1; 7 bases match TRBD1. The V and J ends lost 4 bases and 2 bases, in that order; junction bases with no gene match: 12. There are 17 residues in the CDR3. CDR1 is SGHRS and CDR2 is YFSETQ in the germline V gene. The CDR3 DNA is TGCGCCAGCAGCCCCATCAAGACAGGGAAGCCCTACAATGAGCAGTTCTTC. Translation: CASSPIKTGKPYNEQFF.

This clonotype was recorded at least ten times. The rearrangement links TRBV11-2 to TRBJ2-1; D unclear. Germline V gene sequence: CDR1 SGHAT, CDR2 FQNNGV. CDR3 size: 14 residues. The germline V and J ends were trimmed by 5 bases and 2 bases, with 10 bases remaining between them. CDR3 in DNA: TGTGCCAGCAGCACAGACACAACCTACAATGAGCAGTTCTTC. Protein sequence: CASSTDTTYNEQFF.

The sample holds many counts of this clonotype. The chain combines TRBV10-3 with TRBJ2-4; D ambiguous. The V and J ends lost 10 bases and 4 bases respectively, with 14 bases between them. CDR1 and CDR2 from the germline V gene are ENHRY and SYGVKD. The CDR3 extends over 13 amino acids. DNA of the CDR3: TGTGCCACCAAACTCAGCCCTAAAAACATTCAGTACTTC. Translating gives CATKLSPKNIQYF.

The table lists this clonotype with many counts. The chain has TRBV3-1 and TRBJ1-3; D gene unclear. The CDR3 is 16 amino acids. The V end lost 1 base, the J end lost 0 bases, and 10 bases lay between the germline ends. From germline, CDR1 is LGHDT and CDR2 YNNKEL (reference sequence). Here the CDR3 reads CASSQGQPYSGNTIYF. CDR3 bases: TGTGCCAGCAGCCAAGGGCAGCCCTACTCTGGAAACACCATATATTTT.

This clonotype was counted ten times or more. The rearrangement uses TRBV5-1 and TRBJ2-1; TRBD2 matches at 8 bases. The V and J ends lost 4 bases and 5 bases, in that order; junction bases with no gene match: 8. Germline assignment: CDR1 SGHRS and CDR2 YFSETQ. This CDR3 is built from 15 residues. The CDR3 region has the DNA TGCGCCAGCAGCACAGCCGGGACTAGTAACAATGAGCAGTTCTTC. As protein: CASSTAGTSNNEQFF.

This clonotype was picked up many times. V usage is TRBV12-3 or TRBV12-4 and J usage is TRBJ1-4; 11 positions agree with TRBD1. Trimming removed 6 bases from V and 14 bases from J; junction bases left unmatched: 11. This CDR3 is built from 14 residues. The CDR3 reads CASSPPGQGERLFF. CDR3 nucleotides: TGTGCCAGCAGCCCACCGGGACAGGGGGAGCGGCTGTTTTTT.

This clonotype was seen ten or more times. This chain connects TRBV11-2 to TRBJ2-1; perhaps D is TRBD1 or TRBD2 (7 bases each). The germline CDR1 and CDR2 sequences are SGHAT and FQNNGV. Trimming took 5 bases from V and 4 from J, leaving 15 bases between them. CDR3 size: 15 residues. DNA of the CDR3: TGTGCCAGCAGCAGAGGGAGGGGACAGTACAATGAGCAGTTCTTC. Translation gives CASSRGRGQYNEQFF.